The T cell receptor beta chain under discussion was sequenced for a study of blood T cell repertoires in COVID-19. Data came from immunoSEQ multiplex PCR; TCRdb stores just in-frame clones and leaves some out. The table shows fewer than 200,000 clones, with roughly 83% occurring only once. In its sample, this clone was seen once. The V and J ends lost 5 bases and 1 base respectively, with 14 bases between them. CDR3 length: 15 residues. The germline gives CDR1 SGHTA, CDR2 FQGNSA. Sequencing was performed on peripheral blood. The chain is built from TRBV7-2 and TRBJ1-2; no reliable D call. The sequence was obtained from a woman older than 75 with active or convalescent COVID-19. The CDR3 nucleotides are TGTGCCAGCAGCAATATTCAGACGGGTAACTATGGCTACACCTTC. This gives the protein CASSNIQTGNYGYTF. Using reference TRBV7-2 and TRBJ1-2 for the parts outside the CDR3, the full variable domain is GAGVSQSPSNKVTEKGKDVELRCDPISGHTALYWYRQSLGQGLEFLIYFQGNSAPDKSGLPSDRFSAERTGGSVSTLTIQRTQQEDSAVYLCASSNIQTGNYGYTFGSGTRLTVV.